This entry concerns a single TCR beta chain. This sample includes further DNA sequences coding for the same CDR3. These data come from a study of T cell changes during pregnancy in multiple sclerosis. Trimming shortened V by 6 bases and J by 11 bases, and 19 bases separated the two germline ends. Germline CDR1 and CDR2: MNHEY and SMNVEV (reference sequence). The CDR3 covers 13 residues. The method was immunoSEQ multiplex PCR; TCRdb's version includes in-frame clones alone and lacks a portion of them. The data contain tens of thousands of clones, 93% of them singletons. This material consisted of peripheral blood, taken in the second trimester of pregnancy. V is TRBV27 and J is TRBJ1-1; a weak D match, TRBD1 (5 bases). This receptor was identified in a female donor with multiple sclerosis, enrolled in a pregnancy study. DNA of the CDR3: TGTGCCAGCAGCCTCCGGGACTCAGGTCATGCTTTCTTT. Encoded protein: CASSLRDSGHAFF.